These 25 T cell receptor beta chains were all obtained from the same sample, sequenced in a study of blood T cells in healthy people across ages. The second PCR ran about 6 to 12 cycles with a sample-barcoded 5' primer and J-beta primers. TCRdb redid the calling of the 5' RACE reads with MiXCR, one entry per CDR3 protein. The sample holds 1.4 million to 1.5 million distinct CDR3 sequences, about 40% seen once. Material: blood. The receptors stem from a woman in her late teens or twenties in good health.

As concerns this clonotype: A much larger clonotype is one base distant, so this may be a read error. This chain uses TRBV29-1 with TRBJ2-5; D uncertain. Trimming removed 4 bases at V and 11 bases at J, with 14 bases between. This CDR3 contains 11 residues. The germline gives CDR1 SQVTM, CDR2 ANQGSEA. The CDR3 DNA is TGCAGCGTTGTTACTCCCGCCCAGCAGTACTTC. This codes for CSVVTPAQQYF. Supplemented by reference TRBV29-1 and TRBJ2-5, the full variable domain reads SAVISQKPSRDICQRGTSLTIQCQVDSQVTMMFWYRQQPGQSLTLIATANQGSEATYESGFVIDKFPISRPNLTFSTLTVSNMSPEDSSIYLCSVVTPAQQYFGPGTRLLVL.

This clonotype came up a few times. The chain joins TRBV20-1 to TRBJ2-1, with D unresolved. Trimming cost V 1 base and J 0 bases, with 13 bases left between them. The CDR3 sequence is 16 residues long. The germline V gene encodes CDR1 DFQATT and CDR2 SNEGSKA (reference sequence). The CDR3 is CSARARSSSSYNEQFF. The DNA of the CDR3 is TGCAGTGCTAGAGCACGGAGCTCGAGCTCCTACAATGAGCAGTTCTTC.

The rearrangement joins TRBV5-1 to TRBJ2-7; tentatively, D is TRBD2 (5 bases). CDR1 and CDR2 from the germline V gene are SGHRS and YFSETQ. The germline V and J ends were trimmed by 4 bases and 2 bases, with 16 bases remaining between them. This CDR3 region has 15 residues. This CDR3 reads CASSPEDRGTYEQYF. CDR3 DNA: TGCGCCAGCAGCCCGGAAGATCGAGGGACCTACGAGCAGTACTTC.

This clonotype occurred a few times. One end of the junction varies from germline; a read error may be responsible. The J gene is TRBJ1-2, the V gene TRBV5-1; D gene uncertain. The CDR3 spans 14 residues. Germline V gene lookup returns CDR1 SGHRS and CDR2 YFSETQ. The CDR3 sequence: CASSSTLDNNGYTF. In DNA, the CDR3 is TGCGCCAGCAGCTCCACTCTTGATAACAATGGCTACACCTTC.

The CDR3 nucleotides are TGTGCCAGCAGCGGAGACAGGGAGAACACCGGGGAGCTGTTTTTT. Its protein is CASSGDRENTGELFF. The J gene is TRBJ2-2, the V gene TRBV11-3, with 7 bases fitting TRBD1. The CDR3 contains 15 residues. J lost 1 base, V lost 5 bases, and 4 bases had no gene match. The germline CDR1 and CDR2 sequences are SGHNT and YENEEA.

V usage is TRBV20-1 and J usage is TRBJ2-5; TRBD2 matches at 10 bases. The closer fit of TRBJ2-7 to the DNA end suggests the J call may be wrong. The germline CDR1 and CDR2 sequences are DFQATT and SNEGSKA (reference sequence). The CDR3 length is 15 residues. The CDR3 spells CSARTRGLADYEQYF. The CDR3 bases are TGCAGTGCTAGGACCCGAGGACTAGCGGATTACGAGCAGTACTTC.

The chain joins TRBV28 to TRBJ2-6, with D possibly matching TRBD1 (6 bases). From germline, CDR1 is MDHEN and CDR2 SYDVKM. CDR3 length: 15 amino acids. Trimming stripped 8 bases from V and 0 bases from J, with 11 bases between. The CDR3 coding sequence is TGTGCCAGCGGACAGACGGCCTCTGGGGCCAACGTCCTGACTTTC. Amino acid sequence: CASGQTASGANVLTF.

This rearrangement joins TRBV4-1 to TRBJ2-1; maybe TRBD1 (5 bases). The CDR3 extends over 17 amino acids. Germline CDR1 and CDR2: MGHRA and YSYEKL. V lost 0 bases and J 5 bases, leaving 17 bases between the germline ends. CDR3 sequence reads: CASSQDVGPRANNEQFF. The DNA for the CDR3 is TGCGCCAGCAGCCAAGATGTGGGGCCAAGAGCGAACAATGAGCAGTTCTTC.

This chain uses TRBV6-9 with TRBJ2-3; D is ambiguous. The V gene lost 1 base and the J gene lost 0 bases, with 11 bases spanning the gap. CDR1 is MNHGY and CDR2 is SVAAGI in the germline V gene. CDR3 size: 16 residues. Written as DNA, the CDR3 is TGTGCCAGCAGTTATTTCTGGCTGATTAGCACAGATACGCAGTATTTT. Translating it yields CASSYFWLISTDTQYF.

V gene TRBV4-1 combines with J gene TRBJ1-4; D is unresolved. This CDR3 is built from 15 residues. Trimming shortened V by 4 bases and J by 0 bases, and 9 bases separated the two germline ends. CDR1 is MGHRA, CDR2 YSYEKL, per germline. The DNA for the CDR3 is TGCGCCAGCAGCCGCATACTAGCAACTAATGAAAAACTGTTTTTT. This gives the protein CASSRILATNEKLFF.

V and J are TRBV3-1 and TRBJ2-1; the D gene is possibly TRBD1 (6 bases). From germline, CDR1 is LGHDT and CDR2 YNNKEL (reference sequence). This CDR3 comprises 13 residues. V lost 3 bases and J lost 9, with 12 bases in between. DNA for the CDR3: TGTGCCAGCAGCCACAGGGGAGAGACTGAGCAGTTCTTC. This gives the protein CASSHRGETEQFF.

The chain has TRBV24-1 and TRBJ2-1; D perhaps matches TRBD2 (6 bases). This CDR3 is 14 amino acids long. Germline CDR1 and CDR2: KGHDR and SFDVKD. V was shortened by 5 bases and J by 8 bases, with 15 bases between the two germline ends. This CDR3 reads CATSVAGTDDEQFF. The CDR3 coding sequence is TGTGCCACCAGTGTGGCGGGAACGGACGATGAGCAGTTCTTC.

The CDR3: CASSLSRAGPYEQYF. CDR3 nucleotide sequence: TGTGCCAGCAGCTTATCGCGAGCGGGCCCGTACGAGCAGTACTTC. The chain joins TRBV7-2 to TRBJ2-7; tentatively, D is TRBD2 (6 bases). The CDR3 runs 15 residues. CDR1 is SGHTA and CDR2 is FQGNSA in the germline V gene. V shed 2 bases and J shed 4 bases, with 15 bases lying between them.

In regard to this clonotype: At one of its ends the junction is not consistent with the germline gene, which may arise from a read error. J is TRBJ2-1 and V is TRBV18; tentative D call: TRBD2 (5 bases). The CDR3 consists of 13 residues. From germline, CDR1 is KGHSH and CDR2 LQKENI. The CDR3 nucleotides are TGTACCAGCCGGGCAGCGGCCTACAATGAGCAGTTCTTC. Translating it yields CTSRAAAYNEQFF.

This chain joins TRBV20-1 and TRBJ2-7; no clear D gene. Germline V gives CDR1 DFQATT, CDR2 SNEGSKA (reference sequence). Between the trimmed V and J ends, which lost 2 bases and 3 bases, there was a span of 11 bases. The CDR3 consists of 13 residues. The CDR3 DNA reads as TGCAGTGCTAGATTCTCGCAAAACTACGAGCAGTACTTC. It specifies CSARFSQNYEQYF.

This rearrangement joins TRBV27 to TRBJ2-7, with TRBD2 identical over 7 bases. This CDR3 has 16 amino acids. Unmatched junction bases numbered 12, after V lost 5 bases and J lost 2 bases. CDR1 and CDR2 (germline): MNHEY, SMNVEV (reference sequence). As DNA, the CDR3 is TGTGCCAGCAGTCCCTCGGCTAGCGGACTTACCTACGAGCAGTACTTC. Translation: CASSPSASGLTYEQYF.

This chain links TRBV2 with TRBJ2-7; perhaps TRBD1 as D (6 bases). Germline values: CDR1 SNHLY, CDR2 FYNNEI. Trimming left V 7 bases short and J 4 bases short, with 17 bases between. This CDR3 region has 14 residues. The CDR3, as DNA: TGTGCCAGCACCCACAGGGCAGGGAGTTACGAGCAGTACTTC. It encodes CASTHRAGSYEQYF.

The V gene is TRBV20-1, the J gene TRBJ1-4; D is unclear. Trimming took off 5 bases at V and 0 bases at J, with 7 bases between the two ends. Germline CDR1 DFQATT, CDR2 SNEGSKA (reference sequence). CDR3 length equals 13 residues. DNA of the CDR3: TGCAGTGCTTGGGGAGCAACTAATGAAAAACTGTTTTTT. It translates to CSAWGATNEKLFF.

The chain combines TRBV20-1 with TRBJ1-2, with TRBD1 identical over 8 bases. Losses at the gene ends were 5 bases for V and 2 bases for J; bases not matched to a gene: 10. The CDR3 consists of 15 residues. In germline, CDR1 is DFQATT, CDR2 SNEGSKA (reference sequence). CDR3 in DNA: TGCAGTGCTGACGATCGAGACAGGGGAAACTATGGCTACACCTTC. Encoded protein: CSADDRDRGNYGYTF.

The CDR3 bases are TGCAGCTCCGGGGGGGCGGGGGAGCAGTTCTTC. It is translated as CSSGGAGEQFF. The V gene is TRBV29-1, the J gene TRBJ2-1; TRBD2 matches at 8 bases. Germline loops: CDR1 SQVTM, CDR2 ANQGSEA. V trimming: 8 bases; J trimming: 10 bases; junction bases outside the gene matches: 7. This CDR3 region has 11 residues.

This clonotype turned up a few times. J is TRBJ2-7 and V is TRBV27, with 9 bases lining up with TRBD1. This CDR3 has 14 amino acids. In germline, CDR1 is MNHEY, CDR2 SMNVEV (reference sequence). V shed 6 bases, J shed 6 bases, and the junction held 9 bases outside the gene matches. CDR3 nucleotide sequence: TGTGCCAGCAGCCAAACTCGACAGGGGGGCGAGCAGTACTTC. This gives the protein CASSQTRQGGEQYF.

This clonotype was seen more than once but under ten times. The chain couples TRBV30 to TRBJ2-7; D not resolved. The CDR3 extends over 13 amino acids. V was shortened by 3 bases and J by 0 bases, with 9 bases between the two germline ends. Germline CDR1 GTSNPN, CDR2 SVGIG (reference sequence). In DNA, the CDR3 is TGTGCCTGGAGGCTCCCAATCTCCTACGAGCAGTACTTC. Translated, it gives CAWRLPISYEQYF.

The DNA for the CDR3 is TGCAGTGCTTTGGGACTAGCGGGGGGACAGTACCAAGAGACCCAGTACTTC. Protein sequence: CSALGLAGGQYQETQYF. This chain links TRBV20-1 with TRBJ2-5; TRBD2 matches 15 bases. Germline V lookup: CDR1 DFQATT, CDR2 SNEGSKA (reference sequence). The CDR3 spans 17 residues. Trimming at V came to 5 bases and at J to 0 bases, leaving 7 bases not matched to a gene.

This clonotype appeared many times. The CDR3 DNA sequence: TGCAGTGCTAGGTTAGCGGGAGCAGATACGCAGTATTTT. It yields the protein CSARLAGADTQYF. This sequence joins TRBV20-1 and TRBJ2-3; 9 nucleotides agree with TRBD2. This CDR3 contains 13 residues. Germline CDR1 and CDR2: DFQATT and SNEGSKA (reference sequence). With V trimmed by 3 bases and J by 4 bases, 2 bases remained unmatched.

This clonotype turned up a few times. The chain employs TRBV20-1 and TRBJ1-1; D unresolved. This CDR3 spans 18 amino acids. V dropped 4 bases and J dropped 0 bases, with 24 bases sitting between them. CDR1 and CDR2 (germline): DFQATT, SNEGSKA (reference sequence). CDR3 amino acids: CSATERLLDRLMNTEAFF. CDR3 sequence (DNA): TGCAGTGCTACCGAGCGATTACTAGACCGATTAATGAACACTGAAGCTTTCTTT.